A selection of T cell receptor beta chains follows, all from one sample in a study of shared clonotypes between healthy human individuals. Clones were read by immunoSEQ multiplex PCR, and TCRdb kept only the in-frame ones, dropping some. The sample holds around 500,000 clones, around 79% seen once. Sequenced: PBMCs. The source is a woman aged 35 to 49 in good health. Some clones in this sample may be carry-over from other donors' samples. Both conserved end residues are part of each CDR3. The D gene is left open where the match is weak. Rows may omit the clone size; those that give it use once, few, many or a size class.

clone_size j_call d_call v_call cdr3_aa cdr3_nt
NA TRBJ1-1 NA TRBV19 CASSIRRDTEAFF TGTGCCAGTAGCATTCGCAGGGACACTGAAGCTTTCTTT
NA TRBJ2-7 NA TRBV5-3 CARGESYEQYF TGTGCCAGGGGAGAGTCCTACGAGCAGTACTTC
NA TRBJ2-1 TRBD2 TRBV5-1 CASSLAPLAGGPDYNEQFF TGCGCCAGCAGCTTGGCCCCTCTAGCGGGAGGGCCGGACTACAATGAGCAGTTCTTC
NA TRBJ2-1 TRBD2 TRBV7-2 CASSRSGGPYNEQFF TGTGCCAGCAGCCGTAGCGGGGGGCCTTACAATGAGCAGTTCTTC
NA TRBJ1-6 TRBD1 TRBV28 CASRPRDSLNSPLHF TGTGCCAGCCGACCAAGGGACAGCCTAAATTCACCCCTCCACTTT
NA TRBJ1-2 TRBD1 TRBV28 CASSPPGGGYGYTF TGTGCCAGCAGCCCACCAGGGGGCGGCTATGGCTACACCTTC
NA TRBJ2-1 TRBD2 TRBV5-1 CASSLGGRAGDEQFF TGCGCCAGCAGCTTGGGAGGGAGGGCCGGGGATGAGCAGTTCTTC
NA TRBJ2-2 TRBD2 TRBV18 CASSPPGTGGGTGELFF TGTGCCAGCTCACCACCGGGAACGGGAGGAGGAACCGGGGAGCTGTTTTTT
NA TRBJ2-3 NA TRBV9 CASSVDEGRTQYF TGTGCCAGCAGCGTAGATGAGGGGCGGACGCAGTATTTT
NA TRBJ2-3 NA TRBV7-2 CASSPSRDTQYF TGTGCCAGCAGCCCCTCTAGAGATACGCAGTATTTT
once TRBJ2-3 TRBD2 TRBV10-2 CASTVAGAGDTQYF TGCGCCAGCACAGTAGCGGGAGCGGGGGATACGCAGTATTTT
NA TRBJ2-7 NA TRBV11-2 CASSLVGDPAYEQYF TGTGCCAGCAGCTTAGTCGGGGACCCCGCCTACGAGCAGTACTTC
NA TRBJ2-2 TRBD2 TRBV19 CASTSGEGLGGELFF TGTGCCAGTACCAGCGGGGAGGGCCTCGGGGGGGAGCTGTTTTTT
NA TRBJ2-6 NA TRBV5-8 CASSLGTVPPEANVLTF TGTGCCAGCAGCCTGGGGACGGTCCCCCCTGAGGCCAACGTCCTGACTTTC
NA TRBJ2-7 TRBD1 TRBV2 CASRGTGVSSYEQYF TGTGCCAGCAGAGGGACAGGGGTCAGCTCCTACGAGCAGTACTTC
NA TRBJ2-5 NA TRBV29-1 CSVHASRTTQETQYF TGCAGCGTCCACGCTAGCCGTACAACTCAAGAGACCCAGTACTTC
NA TRBJ2-7 NA TRBV6-5 CASSYSGVTDYEQYF TGTGCCAGCAGTTACTCGGGCGTGACGGACTACGAGCAGTACTTC
NA TRBJ2-3 NA TRBV7-3 CASSLNGGVTDTQYF TGTGCCAGCAGCTTAAACGGGGGAGTCACAGATACGCAGTATTTT
NA TRBJ2-7 TRBD2 TRBV18 CASSPFVTSGEYEQYF TGTGCCAGCTCACCTTTCGTGACTAGCGGCGAATACGAGCAGTACTTC
NA TRBJ1-1 NA TRBV10-3 CAISDVWNTEAFF TGTGCCATCAGTGATGTCTGGAACACTGAAGCTTTCTTT
NA TRBJ1-2 TRBD1 TRBV2 CASSQGQALLGYTF TGTGCCAGCAGCCAGGGACAGGCGCTATTGGGCTACACCTTC
NA TRBJ1-4 TRBD1 TRBV27 CASSFDYRGSEKLFF TGTGCCAGCAGTTTCGACTACAGGGGGAGTGAAAAACTGTTTTTT
NA TRBJ2-1 NA TRBV6-1 CASSPVFSSYNEQFF TGTGCCAGCAGTCCCGTCTTTAGCTCCTACAATGAGCAGTTCTTC
NA TRBJ2-1 NA TRBV11-3 CASSFSRAGSYNEQFF TGTGCCAGCAGCTTTTCGAGAGCGGGCTCCTACAATGAGCAGTTCTTC
NA TRBJ2-1 NA TRBV2 CASSALSFNEQFF TGTGCCAGCAGTGCCTTGAGCTTCAATGAGCAGTTCTTC
NA TRBJ1-1 NA TRBV5-1 CASSLAGGGNTEAFF TGCGCCAGCAGCTTGGCCGGAGGGGGAAACACTGAAGCTTTCTTT